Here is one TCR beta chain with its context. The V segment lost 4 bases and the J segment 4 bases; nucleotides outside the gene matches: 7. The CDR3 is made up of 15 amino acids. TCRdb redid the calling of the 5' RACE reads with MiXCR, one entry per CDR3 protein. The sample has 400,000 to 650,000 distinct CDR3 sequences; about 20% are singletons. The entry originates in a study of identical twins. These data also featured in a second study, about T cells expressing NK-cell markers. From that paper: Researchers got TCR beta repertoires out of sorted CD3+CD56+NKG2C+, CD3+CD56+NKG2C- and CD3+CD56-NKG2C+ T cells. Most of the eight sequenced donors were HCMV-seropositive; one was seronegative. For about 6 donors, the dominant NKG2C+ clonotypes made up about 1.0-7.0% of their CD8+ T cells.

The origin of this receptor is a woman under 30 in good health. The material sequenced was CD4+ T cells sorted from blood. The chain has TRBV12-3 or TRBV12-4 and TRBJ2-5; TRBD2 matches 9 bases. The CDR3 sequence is CASSYASGVGETQYF. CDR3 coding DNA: TGTGCCAGCAGTTACGCTAGCGGGGTGGGAGAGACCCAGTACTTC.